The entry below describes one T cell receptor beta chain. Only in-frame clones appear in the TCRdb table, and some are missing; sequencing was by immunoSEQ multiplex PCR. The sample consists of some 510,000 clones, around 87% of them appearing once. The sample originates from a study of blood T cell repertoires in COVID-19. The length of the CDR3 is 15 residues. The germline V and J ends were trimmed by 1 base and 4 bases, with 12 bases remaining between them. CDR1 SGHTA and CDR2 FQGNSA come from the germline V gene. Specimen: PBMCs or T cells enriched from blood (not recorded which). This sequence originates from a woman aged 40-49 years who had recovered from COVID-19. The rearrangement links TRBV7-2 to TRBJ2-3; tentatively, D is TRBD2 (6 bases). CDR3 bases: TGTGCCAGCAGCTTAGGCGGGATCTTCTCAGATACGCAGTATTTT. Translating gives CASSLGGIFSDTQYF.